These T cell receptor beta chains were read from a single sample in a study of T cells in Graves' hyperthyroidism and ophthalmopathy. TCRdb processed the multiplex PCR reads anew with MiXCR; each CDR3 protein has one entry. This table has more than 300,000 distinct CDR3 sequences, about a sixth appearing once. The sequenced material came from blood. All receptors come from a young woman with Graves' hyperthyroidism that later progressed to Graves' ophthalmopathy. Both conserved end residues are part of each CDR3. The D gene is left open where the match is weak. The size field is filled for only some rows; it gives once, few, many or a size class.

v_gene	abundance	j_gene	d_gene	CDR3nt	CDR3aa
TRBV27	many	TRBJ1-2	.	TGTGCCAGCAGTCTCCGACGGACCACCCCTCTATATGGCTACACCTTC	CASSLRRTTPLYGYTF
TRBV3-1	many	TRBJ2-3	.	TGTGCCAGCAGCCAAGATGGCCATACGCAGTATTTT	CASSQDGHTQYF
TRBV4-1	few	TRBJ2-2	.	TGCGCCAGCAGCCCCCGGAATCCTACTAACACCGGGGAGCTGTTTTTT	CASSPRNPTNTGELFF
TRBV10-3	many	TRBJ1-1	.	TGTGCCATCGGAAGGGAGCCGGGCACTGAAGCTTTCTTT	CAIGREPGTEAFF
TRBV7-9	.	TRBJ2-3	.	TGTGCCAACAGCTTCTCTAGTTCGAGCACAGATACGCAGTATTTT	CANSFSSSSTDTQYF
TRBV3-1	many	TRBJ2-7	.	TGTGCCAGCAGCCGGGACACCGCCTACGAGCAGTACTTC	CASSRDTAYEQYF
TRBV11-2	many	TRBJ2-3	.	TGTGCCAGCAGCTCGGGGGGCCCGTTAGTTACGCAGTATTTT	CASSSGGPLVTQYF
TRBV28	few	TRBJ2-3	.	TGTGCCAGCAGTGGGAGTGACAGGGAGGGTTTTGATGTCTCAGATACGCAGTATTTT	CASSGSDREGFDVSDTQYF
TRBV2	few	TRBJ1-5	.	TGTGCCAGCAGTGAAGAGCGGCTTCAGCCCCAGCATTTT	CASSEERLQPQHF
TRBV28	many	TRBJ1-5	.	TGTGCCAGCAGTTTCACGGTCAATCAGCCCCAGCATTTT	CASSFTVNQPQHF
TRBV10-3	many	TRBJ2-7	.	TGTGCCACCGGAGAACAGGGTCGCGAGCAGTACTTC	CATGEQGREQYF
TRBV30	few	TRBJ1-6	TRBD1	TGTGCCTGGAGACGACAGGGGTATAATTCACCCCTCCACTTT	CAWRRQGYNSPLHF
TRBV9	.	TRBJ2-3	.	TGTGCCAGCAGCGGGGGGTTGAGTTCCACAGATACGCAGTATTTT	CASSGGLSSTDTQYF
TRBV11-2	many	TRBJ1-1	TRBD1	TGTGCCAGCAGCTCAACAGGGGGAACCACTGAAGCTTTCTTT	CASSSTGGTTEAFF
TRBV27	many	TRBJ2-1	TRBD2	TGTGCCAGCAGTTTTGCGGGAGGGCCATCGTACAATGAGCAGTTCTTC	CASSFAGGPSYNEQFF
TRBV28	few	TRBJ2-5	TRBD1	TGTGCCAGCTCTGGGGGACAGGGGGGAAAAAAAGAGACCCAGTACTTC	CASSGGQGGKKETQYF
TRBV11-2	many	TRBJ1-1	TRBD1	TGTGCCAGCAGCCAGGGGGTCACTGAAGCTTTCTTT	CASSQGVTEAFF
TRBV6-1	many	TRBJ2-1	TRBD1	TGTGCCAGCAGGGGGCACAGGGGAACCTACAATGAGCAGTTCTTC	CASRGHRGTYNEQFF
TRBV24-1	.	TRBJ2-3	TRBD1	TGTGCCACCAGTGGACAAACAGGGGCGAGCACAGATACGCAGTATTTT	CATSGQTGASTDTQYF
TRBV12-3/TRBV12-4	.	TRBJ1-5	TRBD1	TGTGCCAGCAGCCTGGGACAGGGGTTATATCAGCCCCAGCATTTT	CASSLGQGLYQPQHF
TRBV20-1	many	TRBJ1-6	.	TGCAGTGCTAGGGACAGCAAAAGGCCCACAACGGATTCACCCCTCCACTTT	CSARDSKRPTTDSPLHF
TRBV19	.	TRBJ2-3	.	TGTGCCAGTAGTATTATCCAAACTAGCACAGATACGCAGTATTTT	CASSIIQTSTDTQYF
TRBV20-1	few	TRBJ1-5	.	TGCAGTGCTAAAAGGACAGTAAATCAGCCCCAGCATTTT	CSAKRTVNQPQHF
TRBV28	many	TRBJ2-1	TRBD1	TGTGCCAGCAGTTTGGGACAGGGTAGTGATGAGCAGTTCTTC	CASSLGQGSDEQFF
TRBV10-3	.	TRBJ1-2	.	TGTGCCATCAGTGAAAACGGCAGGGCTCGGTTCGGCTACACCTTC	CAISENGRARFGYTF
TRBV6-1	many	TRBJ1-5	.	TGTGCCAGCTTGAGAGGGGGTAGGGATCAGCCCCAGCATTTT	CASLRGGRDQPQHF
TRBV28	many	TRBJ1-1	.	TGTGCCAGCACCCTAGGGGGGGGTAGGGAAGCTTTCTTT	CASTLGGGREAFF
TRBV19	many	TRBJ2-5	TRBD2	TGTGCCAGTAGTAAAGAGACTAGCGGGATCCTCCAAGAGACCCAGTACTTC	CASSKETSGILQETQYF
TRBV3-1	few	TRBJ2-2	TRBD2	TGTGCCAGCAGACAGGGACTAGCGTTTACCGGGGAGCTGTTTTTT	CASRQGLAFTGELFF
TRBV2	many	TRBJ1-1	.	TGTGCCAGCAGCGCAAGGAGGGACAACCCCCGCCAGAACACTGAAGCTTTCTTT	CASSARRDNPRQNTEAFF
TRBV7-2	.	TRBJ2-3	.	TGTGCCAGCAGCGGTCCCCTGCGGGTCACAGGGAAGACAGATACGCAGTATTTT	CASSGPLRVTGKTDTQYF
TRBV29-1	many	TRBJ1-1	TRBD1	TGCAGCGTTGCGGGACAGGGTCTGAACACTGAAGCTTTCTTT	CSVAGQGLNTEAFF
TRBV7-2	many	TRBJ1-6	.	TGTGCCAGCAGCTTACGCCCAGGGCTCAATTCACCCCTCCACTTT	CASSLRPGLNSPLHF
TRBV20-1	many	TRBJ2-1	TRBD2	TGCAGTGCTAGAGGCGCTAGCGGGGGGGCCTTGGTGCAGTTCTTC	CSARGASGGALVQFF
TRBV3-1	many	TRBJ1-1	.	TGTGCCAGCAGCCAAGAAGGGGCCTTTGAAGCTTTCTTT	CASSQEGAFEAFF
TRBV20-1	many	TRBJ1-5	TRBD1	TGCAGTGCTAGCTGGGACAGTCAGTATAGCAATCAGCCCCAGCATTTT	CSASWDSQYSNQPQHF
TRBV5-6	.	TRBJ2-1	.	TGTGCCAGCTCTGGGACTCTGAGCTCCTACAATGAGCAGTTCTTC	CASSGTLSSYNEQFF
TRBV3-1	few	TRBJ2-1	.	TGTGCCAGCAGCCTAGAACTAGGATGGCAGTTCTTC	CASSLELGWQFF
TRBV29-1	few	TRBJ2-7	.	TGCAGCGTTGAAGACTCATCCCCCGGCACGTCCTACGAGCAGTACTTC	CSVEDSSPGTSYEQYF
TRBV6-2/TRBV6-3	.	TRBJ2-7	.	TGTGCCAGCAGTGGACTGGGCTACGAGCAGTACTTC	CASSGLGYEQYF
TRBV11-2	many	TRBJ1-5	.	TGTGCCAGCAGCTTAGACCTGTATAGGCCCCAGCATTTT	CASSLDLYRPQHF
TRBV12-3/TRBV12-4	.	TRBJ2-1	.	TGTGCCAGCAGTTTAGCGGAGGGTTTCGGGTTCTTC	CASSLAEGFGFF
TRBV28	.	TRBJ2-3	TRBD1	TGTGCCAGCAGTCGTTTACAGACAGGGTCAGATACGCAGTATTTT	CASSRLQTGSDTQYF
TRBV3-1	few	TRBJ2-1	.	TGTGCCAGCAGCCAAGAAGGGCACGCCGGGGGGCGATACAATGAGCAGTTCTTC	CASSQEGHAGGRYNEQFF